Below are 10 T cell receptor beta chains sequenced from a single sample in a study of response to subunit inactivated influenza vaccine. In TCRdb, the RT-PCR reads were re-called with MiXCR into one record per CDR3 protein. The table records roughly 520,000 distinct CDR3 sequences, about 25% of them present only once. Here the sequenced sample was CD4+ T cells sorted from PBMCs, taken approximately 5 days after vaccination. Receptor source: a man aged 45-65 years who received an inactivated influenza vaccine.

The chain employs TRBV3-1 and TRBJ2-1; D perhaps matches TRBD2 (7 bases). Trimming stripped 2 bases from V and 10 bases from J, with 15 bases between. This CDR3 region has 14 residues. The germline gives CDR1 LGHDT, CDR2 YNNKEL (reference sequence). The CDR3 sequence: CASSQNGGRSEQFF. CDR3 coding DNA: TGTGCCAGCAGCCAAAACGGGGGGCGTTCGGAGCAGTTCTTC.

This clonotype was counted between two and nine times. This chain uses TRBV7-3 with TRBJ2-3; 8 bases fit TRBD2. The CDR3 has 15 residues. Unmatched junction bases numbered 6, after V lost 3 bases and J lost 4 bases. CDR1 is SGHTA and CDR2 is FQGTGA in the germline V gene. The CDR3 sequence: CASSFSSGTADTQYF. DNA of the CDR3: TGTGCCAGCAGCTTTAGTAGCGGGACTGCAGATACGCAGTATTTT.

V and J are TRBV12-3 or TRBV12-4 and TRBJ2-1; 7 bases align to TRBD2. Losses at the gene ends were 6 bases for V and 0 bases for J; bases not matched to a gene: 5. The CDR3 length is 15 residues. The CDR3 protein is CASSRGGISYNEQFF. The CDR3 DNA reads TGTGCCAGCAGCCGCGGGGGTATCTCCTACAATGAGCAGTTCTTC.

The V gene is TRBV5-6, the J gene TRBJ1-1; possibly TRBD1 for D (5 bases). Germline values: CDR1 SGHDT, CDR2 YYEEEE. The ends were cut back, 4 bases at V and 2 bases at J, with 12 bases in the middle. The CDR3 contains 14 residues. The CDR3 nucleotides read TGTGCCAGCAGCGATGGGACGGCCAACACTGAAGCTTTCTTT. Protein: CASSDGTANTEAFF.

The chain uses TRBV5-4 and TRBJ2-1, with D perhaps TRBD2 (6 bases). Germline values: CDR1 SGHNT, CDR2 YYREEE (reference sequence). This CDR3 is 15 amino acids long. V gave up 4 bases and J gave up 7 bases, with 18 bases separating them. The CDR3 protein is CASSPAAGRLNEQFF. The CDR3 DNA reads TGTGCCAGCAGCCCGGCTGCGGGGAGGCTGAATGAGCAGTTCTTC.

The chain uses TRBV7-2 and TRBJ2-3; 14 bases align to TRBD2. Looked up from germline, CDR1 is SGHTA and CDR2 is FQGNSA. V was pared by 5 bases and J by 6 bases, with 7 bases of the junction left unmatched. The CDR3 runs 16 residues. In DNA form, the CDR3 reads TGTGCCAGCAGCCCACGACTAGCGGGGGGGCAGGATACGCAGTATTTT. It is translated as CASSPRLAGGQDTQYF.

The J gene is TRBJ2-3, the V gene TRBV20-1, with 9 positions matching TRBD2. CDR1 and CDR2 from the germline V gene are DFQATT and SNEGSKA (reference sequence). The CDR3 extends over 14 amino acids. Trimming removed 3 bases from V and 1 base from J; junction bases left unmatched: 2. The CDR3 DNA reads TGCAGTGCTAGTAAGCGGGAGGGCACAGATACGCAGTATTTT. Its protein product is CSASKREGTDTQYF.

This chain uses TRBV11-2 with TRBJ2-3; 15 bases align to TRBD2. The CDR3 spans 19 residues. The junction had 11 bases not matched to a gene; V was cut back by 5 bases and J by 2 bases. Germline values: CDR1 SGHAT, CDR2 FQNNGV. CDR3 DNA sequence: TGTGCCAGCAGCACAAGACCGGGACTAGCGGGGGGATCCACAGATACGCAGTATTTT. It yields the protein CASSTRPGLAGGSTDTQYF.

This clonotype has a handful of counts. The V and J genes are TRBV5-1 and TRBJ2-1; TRBD2 agrees at 13 bases. The trim removed 2 bases at V and 8 bases at J, leaving 4 bases unmatched. This CDR3 contains 15 residues. Germline loops: CDR1 SGHRS, CDR2 YFSETQ. CDR3 sequence reads: CASSFQLAGGDEQFF. The CDR3 coding sequence is TGCGCCAGCAGCTTTCAACTAGCGGGAGGGGATGAGCAGTTCTTC.

This chain joins TRBV20-1 and TRBJ2-5; TRBD2 might be the D (5 bases). V was clipped by 3 bases and J by 4 bases, with 15 bases between them. Germline V gene sequence: CDR1 DFQATT, CDR2 SNEGSKA (reference sequence). The CDR3 is 14 amino acids. CDR3: CSASPVTRSETQYF. CDR3 in DNA: TGCAGTGCTAGTCCCGTAACTAGATCAGAGACCCAGTACTTC.